This T cell receptor beta chain came from a study of long-term antiretroviral therapy in people with HIV. General observations from the study: HIV repertoires covered narrower CDR3 length ranges than controls did. The clones with expansion before ART were dominant in the repertoire at all time points. Collection of the blood took place between the mid-2000s and the late 2010s. The ART regimens in use then may have been less effective than current ones.

Germline trimming cut 6 bases from V and 3 bases from J; bases unmatched to any gene: 13. The CDR3 is 16 residues long. Germline CDR1 SQVTM, CDR2 ANQGSEA. Two or more post-ART PBMC samples, plus at least one pre-ART sample, were available for each donor. The assay, immunoSEQ v3.0, was run at survey level. TCRdb keeps only in-frame clones here, not all; method: immunoSEQ multiplex PCR. The table lists some 26,000 clones, approximately 90% of them singletons, with 4.5% to 5.5% in the top ten. On this clone: Antigen unknown.

The sequencing used unsorted PBMCs, collected approximately 2.6 years after starting antiretroviral therapy. The clonotype was recovered from a man aged 40-55 years with HIV. This chain connects TRBV29-1 to TRBJ2-1, with 8 bases matching TRBD1. As DNA, the CDR3 is TGCAGCGTCGACCCTCAGGACAGGGCCCTCTACAATGAGCAGTTCTTC. It is translated as CSVDPQDRALYNEQFF.